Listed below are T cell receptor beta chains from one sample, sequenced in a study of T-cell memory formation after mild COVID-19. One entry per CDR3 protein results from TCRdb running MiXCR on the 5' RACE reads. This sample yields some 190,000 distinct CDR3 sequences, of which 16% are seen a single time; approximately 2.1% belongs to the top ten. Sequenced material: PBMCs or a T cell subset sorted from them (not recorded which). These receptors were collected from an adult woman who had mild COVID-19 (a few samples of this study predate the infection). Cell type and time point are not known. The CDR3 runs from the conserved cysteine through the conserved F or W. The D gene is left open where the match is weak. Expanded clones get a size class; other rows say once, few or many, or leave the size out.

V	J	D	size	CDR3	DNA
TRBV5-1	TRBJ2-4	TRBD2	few	CASSWLAGKNLGWLNIQYF	TGCGCCAGCAGCTGGTTAGCGGGAAAGAATTTGGGGTGGTTAAACATTCAGTACTTC
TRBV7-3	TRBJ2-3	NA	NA	CASSLRAGASTDTQYF	TGTGCCAGCAGCTTAAGAGCTGGTGCTAGCACAGATACGCAGTATTTT
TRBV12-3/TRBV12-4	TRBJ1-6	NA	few	CASSLYRAANSPLHF	TGTGCCAGCAGTTTGTACAGGGCTGCTAATTCACCCCTCCACTTT
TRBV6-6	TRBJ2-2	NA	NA	CASSPTSPGELFF	TGTGCCAGCAGTCCGACTAGTCCCGGGGAGCTGTTTTTT
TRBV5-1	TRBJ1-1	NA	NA	CASSQGQGSEAFF	TGCGCCAGCAGCCAAGGACAAGGCTCTGAAGCTTTCTTT
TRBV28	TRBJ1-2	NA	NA	CASKRDTTYGYTF	TGTGCCAGCAAGAGGGACACCACCTATGGCTACACCTTC
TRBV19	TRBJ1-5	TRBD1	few	CASSTTDREQPQHF	TGTGCCAGTAGTACCACAGACAGGGAGCAGCCCCAGCATTTT
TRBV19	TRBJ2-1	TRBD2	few	CASRPTTSGGGEQFF	TGTGCCAGTAGGCCGACGACTAGCGGGGGGGGTGAGCAGTTCTTC
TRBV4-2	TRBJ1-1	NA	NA	CASSQRSTEAFF	TGTGCCAGCAGCCAAAGGAGCACTGAAGCTTTCTTT
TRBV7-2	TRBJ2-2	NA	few	CASRTGHTGELFF	TGTGCCAGCAGGACAGGTCATACCGGGGAGCTGTTTTTT
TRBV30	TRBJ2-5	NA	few	CAWSDGLQETQYF	TGTGCCTGGAGTGACGGATTACAAGAGACCCAGTACTTC
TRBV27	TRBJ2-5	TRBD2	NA	CPSSFGGGKETQYF	TGCCCCAGCAGTTTCGGGGGGGGCAAGGAGACCCAGTACTTC
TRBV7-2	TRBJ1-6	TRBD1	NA	CASSRDRGRSPLHF	TGTGCCAGCAGCCGGGACAGGGGGCGATCACCCCTCCACTTT
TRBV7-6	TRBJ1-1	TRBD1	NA	CASSTALGTGPNTEAFF	TGTGCCAGCAGCACTGCGTTAGGGACAGGGCCGAACACTGAAGCTTTCTTT
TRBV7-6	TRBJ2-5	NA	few	CASSLGTVLFETQYF	TGTGCCAGCAGCTTAGGGACAGTCCTTTTCGAGACCCAGTACTTC
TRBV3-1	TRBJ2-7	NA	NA	CASSFRDTSYEQYF	TGTGCCAGCAGCTTCCGGGACACTTCCTACGAGCAGTACTTC
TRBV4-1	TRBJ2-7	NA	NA	CASSQTGSHEQYF	TGCGCCAGCAGCCAGACAGGTTCCCACGAGCAGTACTTC
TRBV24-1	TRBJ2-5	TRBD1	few	CATSDPNRDRGQETQYF	TGTGCCACCAGTGATCCGAACCGGGACAGGGGGCAAGAGACCCAGTACTTC
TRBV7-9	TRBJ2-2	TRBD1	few	CASSPPPRQGPGELFF	TGTGCCAGCAGCCCACCACCTAGACAGGGGCCCGGGGAGCTGTTTTTT
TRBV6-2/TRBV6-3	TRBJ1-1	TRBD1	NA	CASTRGSTTEAFF	TGTGCCAGCACCAGGGGGTCGACGACTGAAGCTTTCTTT
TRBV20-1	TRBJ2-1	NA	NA	CSAWRVRDNEQFF	TGCAGTGCGTGGAGGGTTCGGGACAATGAGCAGTTCTTC
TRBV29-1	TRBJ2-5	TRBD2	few	CSVVLERGEETQYF	TGCAGCGTTGTATTAGAGCGGGGAGAAGAGACCCAGTACTTC
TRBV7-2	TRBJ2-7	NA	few	CASSPGPTGTYEQYF	TGTGCCAGCAGCCCCGGCCCCACAGGGACCTACGAGCAGTACTTC
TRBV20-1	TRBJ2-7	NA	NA	CSRATGSEQYF	TGCAGTCGGGCGACAGGTTCCGAGCAGTACTTC
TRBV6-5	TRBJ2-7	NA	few	CASSPGHSSSYEQYF	TGTGCCAGCAGTCCGGGACATTCAAGCTCCTACGAGCAGTACTTC
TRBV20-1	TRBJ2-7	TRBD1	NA	CSARRWRQGAYEQYF	TGCAGTGCTAGAAGGTGGCGACAGGGGGCCTACGAGCAGTACTTC
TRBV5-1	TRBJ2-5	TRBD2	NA	CASSLERGQETQYF	TGCGCCAGCAGCTTGGAGCGGGGCCAAGAGACCCAGTACTTC
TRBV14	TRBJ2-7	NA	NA	CASSQEPQYEQYF	TGTGCCAGCAGCCAAGAACCTCAATACGAGCAGTACTTC
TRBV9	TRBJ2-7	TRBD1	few	CASSVDEGAEQYF	TGTGCCAGCAGCGTAGATGAGGGGGCCGAGCAGTACTTC